This entry features one T cell receptor beta chain sequence. TCRdb fed the RT-PCR reads into MiXCR, producing one record per CDR3 protein. The sample includes some 87,000 distinct CDR3 sequences, under 50% seen only once; the top ten take about 64%. This sample is part of a study of patients and donors after allogeneic stem cell transplantation. The germline gives CDR1 ENHRY, CDR2 SYGVKD. V was shortened by 8 bases and J by 5 bases, with 16 bases between the two germline ends. CDR3 length equals 15 residues. V usage is TRBV10-3 and J usage is TRBJ2-6; possibly TRBD1 for D (6 bases). The sequence came from a human donor who was either an allogeneic HSCT recipient or a stem cell or donor lymphocyte infusion donor (not recorded which). It is not recorded whose cells these are; they may come from a transplant donor. The material sequenced was blood, either unsorted or a sorted T cell fraction (not recorded which). For the CDR3, the DNA is TGTGCCATCGAAGACAGGTCGGATAGGGCCAACGTCCTGACTTTC. Translation: CAIEDRSDRANVLTF.